This TCR beta chain originates from a study of blood T cell repertoires in COVID-19 (TCRdb year 2020). In the study overall: Samples from collaborators originated in the United States, Italy and Spain and spanned both the acute and convalescent phases of COVID-19. The prospective study material was composed of cDNA or gDNA derived from T cells, B-cell-depleted T cells, or PBMCs. The dataset comprised deeply sampled blood TCRbeta repertoires from subjects exposed to, actively infected with, or recovered from COVID-19. A freely available public database, intended as a resource for researchers studying the immune response to SARS-CoV-2, is where the repertoires were released. The samples were drawn from two sources: the first 160 participants of the ongoing ImmuneRACE study, and 1,200 or so subjects contributed by 6 global collaborators. Nearly every sample came with metadata listing a de-identified subject ID, COVID-19 status, age in years and sex. Where available, HLA class I and class II types were taken from metadata supplied by the sample provider and were not determined by assay-based typing. Overall results and qualifications from the work: The quantity of clinical and demographic metadata differed by source and by participant and was supplied without curation.

The collaborating institutions used their own protocols to collect whole blood in K2EDTA tubes. For TCRbeta analysis, collaborators shipped samples as frozen whole blood, isolated PBMCs, or DNA extracted from either of those sample types. TCRbeta CDR3 regions were amplified from genomic DNA by means of the immunoSEQ Assay, a bias-controlled multiplex PCR. The authors' pipeline ran thus. Nucleated cell counts per sample were estimated from amplification of reference gene primers within the assay. To quantify the absolute abundance of each unique TCRbeta CDR3 rearrangement, sequence reads were collapsed and filtered. For each sample, productive Simpson clonality was calculated as the square root of Simpson's diversity index over productive rearrangements. The clones in this table, taken by TCRdb from immuneACCESS, are in-frame only. Not every clone is retained; where verified, under half of the shortfall comes from an unresolved V gene, and the cause of the rest is unknown. Clone size and the V and J calls come from that table; the DNA yielded D and trimming. The sample includes some 190,000 clones, with about 86% observed a single time. The ten largest make up 1.5% of the sample.

Details on this clone: The specificity of this receptor is unknown. Per-nucleotide qualities are absent, and no much larger clonotype sits a single base away.

From the cysteine through the phenylalanine, the CDR3 covers 14 amino acids. Only the CDR3 DNA is retained, 42 bases long and in frame from the first base. CDR1 and CDR2 are drawn from the germline V gene (reference sequence): LNHDA, SQIVND. Ends trimmed: V by 6 bases, J by 3 bases; bases unmatched to a gene: 4. The chain employs TRBV19 and TRBJ1-4; TRBD1 matches 7 bases in the middle. The source material was peripheral blood. This TCR derives from a man between 18 and 29 years old with active or convalescent COVID-19. The CDR3 reads as follows: CASRRTGANEKLFF. The DNA is as follows: TGTGCCAGTAGAAGGACAGGTGCTAATGAAAAACTGTTTTTT.